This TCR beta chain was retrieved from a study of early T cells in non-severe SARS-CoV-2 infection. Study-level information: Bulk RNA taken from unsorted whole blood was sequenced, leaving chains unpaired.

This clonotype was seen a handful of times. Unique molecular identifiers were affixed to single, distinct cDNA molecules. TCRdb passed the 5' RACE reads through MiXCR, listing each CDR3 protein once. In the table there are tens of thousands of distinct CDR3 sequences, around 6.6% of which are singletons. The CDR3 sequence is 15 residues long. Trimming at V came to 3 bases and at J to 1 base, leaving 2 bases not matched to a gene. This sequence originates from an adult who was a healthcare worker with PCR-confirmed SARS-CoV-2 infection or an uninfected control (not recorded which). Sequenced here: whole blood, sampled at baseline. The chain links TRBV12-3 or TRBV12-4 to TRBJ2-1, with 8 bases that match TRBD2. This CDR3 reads CASSFVAGSYNEQFF. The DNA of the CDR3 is TGTGCCAGCAGTTTTGTAGCGGGGTCCTACAATGAGCAGTTCTTC.